This TCR beta chain was identified in a study of cytomegalovirus exposure and HLA in healthy donors. Per the germline V gene, CDR1 is SQVTM and CDR2 is ANQGSEA. The V segment lost 5 bases and the J segment 3 bases; nucleotides outside the gene matches: 1. There are 12 residues in the CDR3. The study ran its PCR with 60 Vbeta and 13 Jbeta primers. Using immunoSEQ multiplex PCR, the repertoire was profiled, and TCRdb retains in-frame clones only, with some absent. Of under 200,000 clones listed, roughly 72% were seen once; the top ten hold 1.5% to 2%. This receptor was obtained from a man aged 30-40 years in good health and CMV-seronegative. V gene TRBV29-1 combines with J gene TRBJ2-5; 9 bases line up with TRBD1. The sequencing sample was made of PBMCs. CDR3 region: CSVRQGEETQYF. As DNA, the CDR3 is TGCAGCGTTCGACAGGGGGAAGAGACCCAGTACTTC.